This TCR beta chain was documented in a study of shared clonotypes between healthy human individuals. Data came from immunoSEQ multiplex PCR; TCRdb stores just in-frame clones and leaves some out. Here the sample spans about 110,000 clones, over 65% being singletons. The V gene lost 1 base and the J gene lost 9 bases, with 16 bases spanning the gap. Germline V gene data show CDR1 as LGHNA and CDR2 as YNFKEQ. The CDR3 sequence is 14 residues long. The gene calls are TRBV4-2 and TRBJ2-7; D is possibly TRBD2 (5 bases). The sequenced sample consisted of memory CD8+ T cells sorted from blood. Subset here: CD45RO+ cells pooled with CCR7-negative TemRA cells. This receptor was taken from a woman aged 30 to 39 in good health. This CDR3 reads CASSQGETSRGQYF. CDR3 in DNA: TGTGCCAGCAGCCAAGGGGAGACATCCAGAGGGCAGTACTTC.